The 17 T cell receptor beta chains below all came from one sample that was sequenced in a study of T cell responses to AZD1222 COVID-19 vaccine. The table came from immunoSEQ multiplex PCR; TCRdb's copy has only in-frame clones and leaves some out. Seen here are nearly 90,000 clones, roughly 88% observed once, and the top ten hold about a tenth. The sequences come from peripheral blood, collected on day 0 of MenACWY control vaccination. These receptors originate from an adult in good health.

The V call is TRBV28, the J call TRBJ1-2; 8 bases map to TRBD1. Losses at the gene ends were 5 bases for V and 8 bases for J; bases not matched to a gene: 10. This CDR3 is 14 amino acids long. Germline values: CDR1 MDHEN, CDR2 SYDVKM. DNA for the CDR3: TGTGCCAGCAGTCCCCCTGGGCAGGGGGCCGGCTACACCTTC. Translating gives CASSPPGQGAGYTF.

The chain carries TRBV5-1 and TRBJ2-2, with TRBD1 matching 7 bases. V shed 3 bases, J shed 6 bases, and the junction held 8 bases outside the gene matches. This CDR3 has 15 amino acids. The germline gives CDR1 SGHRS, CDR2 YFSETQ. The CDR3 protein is CASSSQGQDPGELFF. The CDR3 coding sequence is TGCGCCAGCAGCTCACAAGGACAGGACCCCGGGGAGCTGTTTTTT.

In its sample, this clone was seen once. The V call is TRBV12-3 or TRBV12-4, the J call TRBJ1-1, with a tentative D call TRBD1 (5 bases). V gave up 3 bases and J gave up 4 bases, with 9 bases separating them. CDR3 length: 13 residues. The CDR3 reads CASSLGGITEAFF. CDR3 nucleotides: TGTGCCAGCAGTTTGGGGGGAATCACTGAAGCTTTCTTT.

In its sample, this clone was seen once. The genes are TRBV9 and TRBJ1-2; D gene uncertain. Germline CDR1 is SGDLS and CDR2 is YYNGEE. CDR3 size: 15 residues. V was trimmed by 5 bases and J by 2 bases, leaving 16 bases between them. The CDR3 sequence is CASSPDGSPNYGYTF. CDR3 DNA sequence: TGTGCCAGCAGTCCAGATGGCAGCCCAAACTATGGCTACACCTTC.

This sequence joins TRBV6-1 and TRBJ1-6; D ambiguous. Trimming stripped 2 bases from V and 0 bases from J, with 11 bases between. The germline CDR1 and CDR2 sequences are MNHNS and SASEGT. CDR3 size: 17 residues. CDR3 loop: CASSEISASSYNSPLHF. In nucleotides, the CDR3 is TGTGCCAGCAGTGAAATAAGTGCGAGCTCCTATAATTCACCCCTCCACTTT.

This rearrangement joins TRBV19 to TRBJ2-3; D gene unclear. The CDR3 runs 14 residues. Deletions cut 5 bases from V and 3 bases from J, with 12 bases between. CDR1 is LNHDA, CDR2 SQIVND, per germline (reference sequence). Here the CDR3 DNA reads TGTGCCAGTAGTCCCACGTCGACGACAGATACGCAGTATTTT. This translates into CASSPTSTTDTQYF.

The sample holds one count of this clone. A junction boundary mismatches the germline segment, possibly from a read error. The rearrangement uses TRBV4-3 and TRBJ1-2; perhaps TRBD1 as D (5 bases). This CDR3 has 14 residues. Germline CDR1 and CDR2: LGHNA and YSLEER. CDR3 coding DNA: TGCGCCCGCAGCCAAGTGGGGGGGGGCTATGGCTACACCTTC. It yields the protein CARSQVGGGYGYTF.

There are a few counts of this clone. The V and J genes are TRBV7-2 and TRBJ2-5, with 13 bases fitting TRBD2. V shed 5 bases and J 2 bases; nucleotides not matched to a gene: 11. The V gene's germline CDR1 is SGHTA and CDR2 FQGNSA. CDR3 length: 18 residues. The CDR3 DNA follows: TGTGCCAGCAGCCAGGCGACTAGCGGGGGGATCATTCAAGAGACCCAGTACTTC. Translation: CASSQATSGGIIQETQYF.

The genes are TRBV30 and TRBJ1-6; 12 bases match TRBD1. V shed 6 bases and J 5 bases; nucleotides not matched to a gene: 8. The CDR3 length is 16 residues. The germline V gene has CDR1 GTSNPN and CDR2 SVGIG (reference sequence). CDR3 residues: CACHRGTGGNNSPLHF. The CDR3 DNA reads TGTGCCTGCCATAGGGGGACAGGGGGCAATAATTCACCCCTCCACTTT.

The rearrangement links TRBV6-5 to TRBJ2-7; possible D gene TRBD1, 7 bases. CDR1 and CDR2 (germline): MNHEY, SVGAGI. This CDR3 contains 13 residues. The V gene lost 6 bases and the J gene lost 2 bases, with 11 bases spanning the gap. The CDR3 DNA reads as TGTGCCAGCAGGGCGGGACAGACCTACGAGCAGTACTTC. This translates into CASRAGQTYEQYF.

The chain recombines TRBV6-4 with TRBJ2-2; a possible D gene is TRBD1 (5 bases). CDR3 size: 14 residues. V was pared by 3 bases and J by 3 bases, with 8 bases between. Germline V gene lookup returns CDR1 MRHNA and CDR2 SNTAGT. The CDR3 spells CASSEGAYTGELFF. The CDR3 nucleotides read TGTGCCAGCAGTGAAGGGGCCTACACCGGGGAGCTGTTTTTT.

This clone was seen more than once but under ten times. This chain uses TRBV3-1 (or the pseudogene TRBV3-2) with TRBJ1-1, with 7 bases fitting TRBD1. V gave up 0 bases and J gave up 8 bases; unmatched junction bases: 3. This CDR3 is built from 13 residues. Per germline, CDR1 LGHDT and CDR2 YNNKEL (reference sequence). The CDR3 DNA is TGTGCCAGCAGCCAAGATTGGGACAGAGAAGCTTTCTTT. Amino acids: CASSQDWDREAFF.

The CDR3 bases are TGTGCCAGCAGCTTTAACAGGGACAATGAGCAGTTCTTC. Translation: CASSFNRDNEQFF. The chain uses TRBV7-2 and TRBJ2-1; tentative D call: TRBD1 (6 bases). The CDR3 spans 13 residues. Between the trimmed V and J ends, which lost 3 bases and 5 bases, there was a span of 8 bases. Germline V gene lookup returns CDR1 SGHTA and CDR2 FQGNSA.

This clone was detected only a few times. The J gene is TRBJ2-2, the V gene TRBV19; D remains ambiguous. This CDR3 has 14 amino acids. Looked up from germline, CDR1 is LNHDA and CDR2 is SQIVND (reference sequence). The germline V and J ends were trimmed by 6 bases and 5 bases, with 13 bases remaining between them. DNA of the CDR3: TGTGCCAGTAGCTCTCTTTTCGATACCGGGGAGCTGTTTTTT. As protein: CASSSLFDTGELFF.

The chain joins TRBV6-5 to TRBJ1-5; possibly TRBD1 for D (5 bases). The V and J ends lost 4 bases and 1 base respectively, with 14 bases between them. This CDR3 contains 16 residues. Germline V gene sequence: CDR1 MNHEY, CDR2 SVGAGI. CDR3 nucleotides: TGTGCCAGCAGTTTGACCGGGACGGTCAGCAATCAGCCCCAGCATTTT. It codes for CASSLTGTVSNQPQHF.

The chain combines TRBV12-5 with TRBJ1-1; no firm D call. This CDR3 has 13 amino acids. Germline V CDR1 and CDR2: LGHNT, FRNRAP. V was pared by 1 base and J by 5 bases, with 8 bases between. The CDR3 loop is CASGLGVLTEAFF. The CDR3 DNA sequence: TGTGCTAGTGGTTTGGGGGTATTAACTGAAGCTTTCTTT.

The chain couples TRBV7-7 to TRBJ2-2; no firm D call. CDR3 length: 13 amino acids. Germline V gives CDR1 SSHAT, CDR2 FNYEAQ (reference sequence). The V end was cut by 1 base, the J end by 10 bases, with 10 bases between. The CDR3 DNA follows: TGTGCCAGCAGCTTAGATCTAGGCGCGGAGCTGTTTTTT. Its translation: CASSLDLGAELFF.